One sample yielded the 20 T cell receptor beta chains listed below, sequenced in a study of T-cell memory formation after mild COVID-19. TCRdb passed the 5' RACE reads through MiXCR, listing each CDR3 protein once. The data show 380,000 or so distinct CDR3 sequences, under 15% seen once. Material: PBMCs or a T cell subset sorted from them (not recorded which). The receptors here all came from a man between 18 and 35 years old who had mild COVID-19 (a few samples of this study predate the infection). Cell type and time point are not known.

The chain carries TRBV12-3 or TRBV12-4 and TRBJ2-3; 9 nucleotides align to TRBD2. J was trimmed by 2 bases and V by 3 bases; bases with no gene match: 9. This CDR3 comprises 17 residues. CDR3 coding DNA: TGTGCCAGCAGTTTTGAGGCGACTAGCGGAAACACAGATACGCAGTATTTT. Its protein product is CASSFEATSGNTDTQYF.

The chain recombines TRBV7-3 with TRBJ2-7; no firm D call. This CDR3 is 13 amino acids long. With 4 bases removed from V and 0 bases from J, the gap between germline ends came to 7 bases. The V gene's germline CDR1 is SGHTA and CDR2 FQGTGA. The CDR3 reads CASSSGPSYEQYF. CDR3 coding DNA: TGTGCCAGCAGCTCAGGCCCCTCCTACGAGCAGTACTTC.

This clonotype was counted many times. The V and J genes are TRBV19 and TRBJ1-2; D possibly corresponds to TRBD1 (5 bases). Germline CDR1 and CDR2: LNHDA and SQIVND (reference sequence). The CDR3 length is 12 residues. The V end was cut by 10 bases, the J end by 5 bases, with 14 bases between. The CDR3 DNA follows: TGTGCCACCGGAATGGGACCTTATGGCTACACCTTC. It is translated as CATGMGPYGYTF.

This chain connects TRBV2 to TRBJ2-1; D call uncertain. V lost 5 bases to trimming and J lost 7 bases, with 15 bases between them. The length of the CDR3 is 14 residues. The V gene's germline CDR1 is SNHLY and CDR2 FYNNEI. CDR3 sequence reads: CASSFSSWVNEQFF. The CDR3 coding sequence is TGTGCCAGCAGTTTCTCTAGTTGGGTTAATGAGCAGTTCTTC.

V usage is TRBV27 and J usage is TRBJ2-3; possibly TRBD2 for D (5 bases). Trimming shortened V by 5 bases and J by 0 bases, and 12 bases separated the two germline ends. This CDR3 comprises 15 residues. Germline CDR1 is MNHEY and CDR2 is SMNVEV (reference sequence). DNA of the CDR3: TGTGCCAGCAGTCTACAGCGGACTAGCACAGATACGCAGTATTTT. Its protein is CASSLQRTSTDTQYF.

This clonotype has only a few counts. This sequence joins TRBV4-2 and TRBJ2-3; the match to TRBD2 covers 14 bases. Trimming removed 0 bases from V and 6 bases from J; junction bases left unmatched: 11. CDR3 size: 19 residues. Germline lookup yields CDR1 LGHNA and CDR2 YNFKEQ. The CDR3 loop reads CASSQDATSGGAGLDTQYF. CDR3 nucleotides: TGTGCCAGCAGCCAAGACGCGACTAGCGGGGGGGCGGGGTTGGATACGCAGTATTTT.

A few counts support this clonotype. The rearrangement uses TRBV4-1 and TRBJ2-2; D is possibly TRBD1 (5 bases). This CDR3 spans 15 amino acids. With 4 bases removed from V and 6 bases from J, the gap between germline ends came to 15 bases. CDR1 and CDR2 from the germline V gene are MGHRA and YSYEKL. The CDR3 sequence: CASSPLGSRAGELFF. The CDR3 DNA reads as TGCGCCAGCAGCCCCCTAGGGTCCAGGGCCGGGGAGCTGTTTTTT.

V gene TRBV5-1 combines with J gene TRBJ2-3; 9 bases match TRBD1. V lost 5 bases, J lost 5 bases, and 12 bases stayed unmatched. The CDR3 is 16 amino acids. CDR1 and CDR2 from the germline V gene are SGHRS and YFSETQ. The CDR3 sequence is CASSPARDRALDTQYF. In DNA, the CDR3 is TGCGCCAGCAGTCCTGCGAGGGACAGGGCTTTAGATACGCAGTATTTT.

This clonotype was counted a few times. The chain recombines TRBV3-1 with TRBJ2-1, with a possible D match to TRBD1 (5 bases). Between the trimmed V and J ends, which lost 0 bases and 4 bases, there was a span of 16 bases. CDR3 size: 17 residues. Germline loops: CDR1 LGHDT, CDR2 YNNKEL (reference sequence). The CDR3 spells CASSQDYVQVVYNEQFF. The CDR3 region has the DNA TGTGCCAGCAGCCAAGATTACGTACAGGTCGTATACAATGAGCAGTTCTTC.

V and J are TRBV27 and TRBJ2-2; D is unclear. Germline assignment: CDR1 MNHEY and CDR2 SMNVEV (reference sequence). The CDR3 is 13 residues long. V dropped 3 bases and J dropped 6 bases, with 8 bases sitting between them. The CDR3 region has the DNA TGTGCCAGCAGTTTCTCTATCCCCGGGGAGCTGTTTTTT. Translated, it gives CASSFSIPGELFF.

This clonotype has ten or more counts. This chain uses TRBV12-3 or TRBV12-4 with TRBJ1-6, with a tentative D call TRBD1 (5 bases). Deletions cut 7 bases from V and 6 bases from J, with 10 bases between. The CDR3 extends over 13 amino acids. CDR3 in amino acids: CASKGDGNSPLHF. The CDR3 bases are TGTGCCAGCAAAGGGGACGGTAATTCACCCCTCCACTTT.

The rearrangement uses TRBV5-1 and TRBJ1-1, with 8 bases identical to TRBD1. Germline loops: CDR1 SGHRS, CDR2 YFSETQ. The CDR3 runs to 15 residues. Trimming removed 4 bases from V and 1 base from J; junction bases left unmatched: 6. The CDR3 loop is CASSGTGASNTEAFF. In DNA, the CDR3 is TGCGCCAGCAGCGGGACAGGCGCCTCGAACACTGAAGCTTTCTTT.

This sequence joins TRBV4-1 and TRBJ2-1; D gene ambiguous. The CDR3 has 17 residues. Trimming removed 1 base from V and 0 bases from J, with 13 bases in between. CDR1 MGHRA and CDR2 YSYEKL come from the germline V gene. The CDR3 region is CASSQVDAAGSYNEQFF. The CDR3 region has the DNA TGCGCCAGCAGCCAAGTGGATGCGGCAGGCTCCTACAATGAGCAGTTCTTC.

The chain recombines TRBV5-1 with TRBJ2-2, with TRBD1 as a possible D gene (6 bases). V lost 4 bases and J lost 7, with 26 bases in between. CDR1 and CDR2 from the germline V gene are SGHRS and YFSETQ. The CDR3 has 18 residues. The chain's CDR3 is CASSTRTWTDLSSGELFF. The CDR3 region has the DNA TGCGCCAGCAGCACGCGCACGTGGACAGACCTATCGAGCGGGGAGCTGTTTTTT. The whole variable domain, remainder taken from reference TRBV5-1 and TRBJ2-2, is KAGVTQTPRYLIKTRGQQVTLSCSPISGHRSVSWYQQTPGQGLQFLFEYFSETQRNKGNFPGRFSGRQFSNSRSEMNVSTLELGDSALYLCASSTRTWTDLSSGELFFGEGSRLTVL.

This clonotype was counted only a few times. The V gene is TRBV7-2, the J gene TRBJ1-6; 8 nucleotides agree with TRBD1. CDR1 is SGHTA and CDR2 is FQGNSA in the germline V gene. Trimming cost V 10 bases and J 6 bases; bases outside gene matches: 2. The CDR3 consists of 12 residues. CDR3 sequence reads: CAIGQGNSPLHF. CDR3 coding DNA: TGTGCCATAGGACAGGGTAATTCACCCCTCCACTTT.

In this sample, this clonotype turned up a few times. The CDR3 loop reads CASSDRTEFYEQYF. CDR3 nucleotides: TGCGCCAGCAGCGACCGGACAGAGTTCTACGAGCAGTACTTC. This chain uses TRBV4-1 with TRBJ2-7; D possibly corresponds to TRBD1 (6 bases). Trimming took 5 bases from V and 3 from J, leaving 14 bases between them. This CDR3 has 14 amino acids. Germline V lookup: CDR1 MGHRA, CDR2 YSYEKL.

The V gene is TRBV4-1, the J gene TRBJ2-5; 7 bases align to TRBD2. Trimming took 4 bases from V and 1 from J; bases not matched to a gene: 12. The CDR3 length is 17 residues. CDR1 and CDR2 from the germline V gene are MGHRA and YSYEKL. CDR3 protein: CASSRPGTTSPQETQYF. As DNA, the CDR3 is TGCGCCAGCAGCCGTCCCGGGACTACCAGCCCCCAAGAGACCCAGTACTTC.

V usage is TRBV28 and J usage is TRBJ1-1; TRBD1 is a possible D gene (6 bases). Trimming removed 7 bases at V and 4 bases at J, with 16 bases between. Germline loops: CDR1 MDHEN, CDR2 SYDVKM. The CDR3 loop spans 14 amino acids. This CDR3 reads CASKPGHPSTEAFF. The CDR3 DNA reads as TGTGCCAGCAAACCGGGACATCCGTCCACTGAAGCTTTCTTT.

This clonotype was picked up a small number of times. This chain joins TRBV28 and TRBJ2-1, with TRBD1 as a possible D gene (6 bases). The V end was cut by 10 bases, the J end by 2 bases, with 12 bases between. CDR1 and CDR2 from the germline V gene are MDHEN and SYDVKM. This CDR3 contains 13 residues. As DNA, the CDR3 is TGTGCCATACGGGACACAACCTACAATGAGCAGTTCTTC. Protein: CAIRDTTYNEQFF.

This clonotype came up many times. A read error may account for a junction end that differs from germline. In nucleotides, the CDR3 is TGTGCCAGCAGCTTAGGAGATACGCAGTATTTT. This sequence encodes CASSLGDTQYF. The rearrangement joins TRBV5-1 to TRBJ2-3, with no clear D. The CDR3 covers 11 residues. The germline V gene has CDR1 SGHRS and CDR2 YFSETQ.